This is a list of T cell receptor beta chains from one sample in a study of blood T cell repertoires in COVID-19. The data were produced by immunoSEQ multiplex PCR, yet TCRdb's version contains in-frame clones alone and is incomplete. In the table there are 250,000 to 300,000 clones, 70% to 90% of which are singletons. Input material: peripheral blood. These receptors were collected from a woman aged 45-60 years with COVID-19, enrolled during active disease. Each CDR3 is given with its conserved first and last residue. Each record gives: V gene, clone size, J gene, D gene, CDR3 DNA, CDR3 protein. D genes are given only for firm matches. Not every row has a clone size; where given, it reads once, few, many or a size class.

>TRBV19|NA|TRBJ1-5|NA
TGTGCCAGTAGTATAGATCGGTACCAGCCCCAGCATTTT
CASSIDRYQPQHF
>TRBV5-4|NA|TRBJ2-7|NA
TGTGCCAGCAGCTTTGACGGGTACGAGCAGTACTTC
CASSFDGYEQYF
>TRBV7-7|NA|TRBJ2-5|NA
TGTGCCAGCAGCTTAGCAGGGGTCAAGGAGACCCAGTACTTC
CASSLAGVKETQYF
>TRBV4-1|NA|TRBJ2-1|TRBD2
TGCGCCAGCAGCCGATTACCCGAACAAGGACTAGCGGGAGATGGTGAGCAGTTCTTC
CASSRLPEQGLAGDGEQFF
>TRBV15|NA|TRBJ2-2|NA
TGTGCCACCAGGGTAGACACCGGGGAGCTGTTTTTT
CATRVDTGELFF
>TRBV2|NA|TRBJ2-7|NA
TGTGCCAGCGGAGGAGGAGCCGTGTCCTACGAGCAGTACTTC
CASGGGAVSYEQYF
>TRBV4-1|NA|TRBJ2-2|NA
TGCGCCAGCAGCCAAGATGCTAGCGAGAACACCGGGGAGCTGTTTTTT
CASSQDASENTGELFF
>TRBV3-1/TRBV3-2|NA|TRBJ2-7|TRBD2
TGTGCCAGCAGCCACCTAGCGGGAGGGCCCCACGAGCAGTACTTC
CASSHLAGGPHEQYF
>TRBV6-2/TRBV6-3|NA|TRBJ2-2|TRBD2
TGTGCCACCCGCCCTAGCGGGATAACCGGGGAGCTGTTTTTT
CATRPSGITGELFF
>TRBV25-1|NA|TRBJ2-5|TRBD1
TGTGCCAGCAGTGACCCCGGGACAGACCAAGAGACCCAGTACTTC
CASSDPGTDQETQYF
>TRBV18|NA|TRBJ2-2|TRBD2
TGTGCCAGCTCACGGACTAGCGGGAACACCGGGGAGCTGTTTTTT
CASSRTSGNTGELFF
>TRBV5-5|NA|TRBJ2-2|TRBD1
TGTGCCAGCAGCCTGTTGGGACAGGGGTCCAACACCGGGGAGCTGTTTTTT
CASSLLGQGSNTGELFF
>TRBV4-1|NA|TRBJ1-1|NA
TGCGCCAGCAGCCAAGGGAAGGTGGGGGGGCCGAAGAACACTGAAGCTTTCTTT
CASSQGKVGGPKNTEAFF
>TRBV19|NA|TRBJ1-2|NA
TGTGCCAGTAGTCCCCCGACAGAGCTTAACTATGGCTACACCTTC
CASSPPTELNYGYTF
>TRBV24-1|NA|TRBJ2-7|TRBD2
TGTGCCACCAGTGAATCGGGACTAGCGGGACCCTACGAGCAGTACTTC
CATSESGLAGPYEQYF
>TRBV18|NA|TRBJ1-1|NA
TGTGCCAGCTCACCAGTGCGGAACACTGAAGCTTTCTTT
CASSPVRNTEAFF
>TRBV27|NA|TRBJ2-3|TRBD2
TGTGCCAGCAGTTCCTCCCTAGCGGGAGTTGGCACAGATACGCAGTATTTT
CASSSSLAGVGTDTQYF
>TRBV3-1/TRBV3-2|NA|TRBJ2-3|NA
TGTGCCAGCAGCCCCGGAGGATTCACAGATACGCAGTATTTT
CASSPGGFTDTQYF
>TRBV7-6|NA|TRBJ1-5|TRBD1
TGTGCCAGCAGCCCCGGGACAGGGGAGAATCAGCCCCAGCATTTT
CASSPGTGENQPQHF
>TRBV27|NA|TRBJ2-1|NA
TGTGCCAGCAGTTTTTCAACAGGGGAGCAGTTCTTC
CASSFSTGEQFF
>TRBV7-9|NA|TRBJ1-1|TRBD1
TGTGCCAGCAGCCCCGCCGGGACAGGGAACACTGAAGCTTTCTTT
CASSPAGTGNTEAFF
>TRBV29-1|NA|TRBJ2-1|NA
TGCAGCGGGTATTCTTTGGGCGGGAAGTCCTACAATGAGCAGTTCTTC
CSGYSLGGKSYNEQFF
>TRBV2|NA|TRBJ1-2|TRBD1
TGTGCCAGCAGTGTGGGACAGGGAGCCTATGGCTACACCTTC
CASSVGQGAYGYTF
>TRBV19|NA|TRBJ1-6|TRBD1
TGTGCCAGTACCATGACAGGGGGTAATTCACCCCTCCACTTT
CASTMTGGNSPLHF
>TRBV5-4|few|TRBJ1-6|TRBD1
TGTGCCAGCAGCTTAAATACAGGGGGCAGAAATTCACCCCTCCACTTT
CASSLNTGGRNSPLHF
>TRBV9|NA|TRBJ2-1|NA
TGTGCCAGCAGCGTAAGTGGCGGGATCTCCTACAATGAGCAGTTCTTC
CASSVSGGISYNEQFF
>TRBV11-3|few|TRBJ2-2|NA
TGTGCCAGCAGCTTAAGCAGGGGTTACACCGGGGAGCTGTTTTTT
CASSLSRGYTGELFF
>TRBV7-9|NA|TRBJ2-2|NA
TGTGCCAGCAGCACAATGAACACCGGGGAGCTGTTTTTT
CASSTMNTGELFF
>TRBV5-1|few|TRBJ1-1|NA
TGCGCCAGCAGCTTGTATGACAATCTTGAAGCTTTCTTT
CASSLYDNLEAFF
>TRBV18|once|TRBJ2-1|NA
TGTGCCAGCTCGACAGCCACATCAGGTCTGACCAATGAGCAGTTCTTC
CASSTATSGLTNEQFF
>TRBV9|NA|TRBJ2-1|TRBD2
TGTGCCAGCAGCGTAGGCTTCGGGAAAGCGGGGGGGCTTGTAGATGAGCAGTTCTTC
CASSVGFGKAGGLVDEQFF
>TRBV27|NA|TRBJ2-3|TRBD1
TGTGCCAGCAGTTTCTTAGGGCAGGGGGATCGAGATACGCAGTATTTT
CASSFLGQGDRDTQYF
>TRBV4-1|NA|TRBJ1-2|NA
TGCGCCAGCAGAGAACAAGGGGGTGGGAAAGGCTACACCTTC
CASREQGGGKGYTF
>TRBV3-1/TRBV3-2|NA|TRBJ1-2|TRBD1
TGTGCCAGCGGAGGACAGGGCGGCGGCTACACCTTC
CASGGQGGGYTF
>TRBV2|NA|TRBJ2-7|NA
TGTGCCAGCAGAGGCCGGACTACTGCCTACGAGCAGTACTTC
CASRGRTTAYEQYF